One and the same sample provided the 32 T cell receptor beta chains below, sequenced in a study of T cell changes during pregnancy in multiple sclerosis. Data came from immunoSEQ multiplex PCR; TCRdb stores just in-frame clones and leaves some out. The data hold roughly 61,000 clones, with about 92% observed a single time. The sample was peripheral blood, taken in the first trimester of pregnancy. The receptors were gathered from a female donor in good health, enrolled as a control in a pregnancy study.

This sequence joins TRBV19 and TRBJ2-5, with D maybe TRBD2 (6 bases). V was clipped by 5 bases and J by 5 bases, with 18 bases between them. The CDR3 is 15 residues long. CDR1 and CDR2 (germline): LNHDA, SQIVND (reference sequence). This CDR3 reads CASSRAGSFGETQYF. CDR3 bases: TGTGCCAGTAGTCGGGCGGGATCGTTCGGGGAGACCCAGTACTTC. The complete variable domain, with remaining parts taken from reference TRBV19 and TRBJ2-5, reads DGGITQSPKYLFRKEGQNVTLSCEQNLNHDAMYWYRQDPGQGLRLIYYSQIVNDFQKGDIAEGYSVSREKKESFPLTVTSAQKNPTAFYLCASSRAGSFGETQYFGPGTRLLVL.

V and J are TRBV6-5 and TRBJ2-1, with a weak D call TRBD2 (6 bases). Germline CDR1 and CDR2: MNHEY and SVGAGI. V lost 8 bases to trimming and J lost 6 bases, with 20 bases between them. The CDR3 has 15 residues. CDR3: CASAPFRELPNEQFF. CDR3 in DNA: TGTGCCAGCGCCCCGTTCCGGGAGCTTCCCAATGAGCAGTTCTTC.

This clone has just one count. The chain is built from TRBV11-2 and TRBJ2-1; 8 nucleotides align to TRBD2. The CDR3 covers 13 residues. Germline V gives CDR1 SGHAT, CDR2 FQNNGV. The V gene end was trimmed by 8 bases and the J gene end by 4 bases; junction bases not matched to a gene: 4. The CDR3 DNA sequence: TGTGCCAGCGGACTAGCATCGTACAATGAGCAGTTCTTC. This codes for CASGLASYNEQFF.

The V call is TRBV5-4, the J call TRBJ1-1; 10 nucleotides line up with TRBD1. Germline values: CDR1 SGHNT, CDR2 YYREEE (reference sequence). The CDR3 is made up of 15 amino acids. With V trimmed by 1 base and J by 5 bases, 5 bases remained unmatched. CDR3 DNA sequence: TGTGCCAGCAGCTTGAGACAGGGGGCGCAAACTGAAGCTTTCTTT. Its protein is CASSLRQGAQTEAFF.

The CDR3 here is CASSSRTSSTGELFF. DNA for the CDR3: TGTGCCAGCAGCTCCCGGACTAGCTCCACCGGGGAGCTGTTTTTT. The chain combines TRBV11-3 with TRBJ2-2; TRBD2 aligns across 8 bases. Per germline, CDR1 SGHNT and CDR2 YENEEA. This CDR3 is 15 amino acids long. Trimming at V came to 4 bases and at J to 4 bases, leaving 5 bases not matched to a gene.

The chain carries TRBV5-6 and TRBJ2-1; 7 bases match TRBD2. This CDR3 is 15 amino acids long. Trimming took 2 bases from V and 6 from J; bases not matched to a gene: 8. In germline, CDR1 is SGHDT, CDR2 YYEEEE. CDR3 protein: CASSFGGRAGNEQFF. CDR3 sequence (DNA): TGTGCCAGCAGCTTTGGAGGGAGGGCCGGCAATGAGCAGTTCTTC.

J is TRBJ1-2 and V is TRBV5-5; the D is unclear. This CDR3 has 15 residues. CDR1 and CDR2 (germline): SGHKS, YYEKEE (reference sequence). Trimming removed 1 base from V and 4 bases from J, with 14 bases in between. The CDR3 DNA sequence: TGTGCCAGCAGCTTGTATGGTACGGGAGTCTATGGCTACACCTTC. Translation gives CASSLYGTGVYGYTF. The entire variable domain, with the rest obtained from reference TRBV5-5 and TRBJ1-2, is as follows: DAGVTQSPTHLIKTRGQQVTLRCSPISGHKSVSWYQQVLGQGPQFIFQYYEKEERGRGNFPDRFSARQFPNYSSELNVNALLLGDSALYLCASSLYGTGVYGYTFGSGTRLTVV.

The rearrangement links TRBV19 to TRBJ2-7; 9 bases match TRBD1. This CDR3 contains 14 residues. Per the germline V gene, CDR1 is LNHDA and CDR2 is SQIVND (reference sequence). The V gene end was trimmed by 6 bases and the J gene end by 3 bases; junction bases not matched to a gene: 6. The CDR3 bases are TGTGCCAGTAGCCCCGGGACAGGGAGCTACGAGCAGTACTTC. Protein sequence: CASSPGTGSYEQYF.

The rearrangement joins TRBV15 to TRBJ2-7, with D possibly being TRBD2 (6 bases). From germline, CDR1 is LNHNV and CDR2 YYDKDF (reference sequence). The CDR3 runs 15 residues. V was trimmed by 5 bases and J by 0 bases, leaving 14 bases between them. The CDR3 region is CATSYRRGSSYEQYF. The CDR3 coding sequence is TGTGCCACCAGCTACCGTCGGGGGAGCTCCTACGAGCAGTACTTC.

DNA of the CDR3: TGCGCCAGCAGCCAAGCACAGGCTAGCTCCTATAATTCACCCCTCCACTTT. Protein: CASSQAQASSYNSPLHF. V gene TRBV4-3 combines with J gene TRBJ1-6; D is perhaps TRBD1 (5 bases). The CDR3 totals 17 residues. CDR1 and CDR2 (germline): LGHNA, YSLEER. V dropped 1 base and J dropped 0 bases, with 10 bases sitting between them.

The V call is TRBV28, the J call TRBJ2-2; 10 bases are shared with TRBD1. V lost 11 bases, J lost 4 bases, and 4 bases stayed unmatched. Germline assignment: CDR1 MDHEN and CDR2 SYDVKM. The CDR3 has 13 amino acids. CDR3 in DNA: TGTGCCGGGGGACAGGGGATCACCGGGGAGCTGTTTTTT. It specifies CAGGQGITGELFF.

CDR3 sequence reads: CAISEDRDSEKLFF. CDR3 sequence (DNA): TGTGCCATCAGCGAGGACAGGGATAGCGAAAAACTGTTTTTT. This chain joins TRBV10-3 and TRBJ1-4, with 8 bases identical to TRBD1. The CDR3 contains 14 residues. Germline V CDR1 and CDR2: ENHRY, SYGVKD. Unmatched junction bases numbered 8, after V lost 6 bases and J lost 8 bases.

This chain connects TRBV1 to TRBJ2-7; the listed D gene, TRBD2, was not tested against the DNA. TRBV1 corresponds to a pseudogene. CDR3 length equals 16 residues. CDR3 in amino acids: CTSSQDAAESSYEQYF. CDR3 nucleotide sequence: TGCACCAGCAGCCAGGACGCAGCGGAAAGCTCCTACGAGCAGTACTTC.

This clone was counted a single time. The chain joins TRBV7-8 to TRBJ1-1; perhaps TRBD1 as D (5 bases). Between the trimmed V and J ends, which lost 1 base and 0 bases, there was a span of 9 bases. Germline values: CDR1 SGHVS, CDR2 FQNEAQ. CDR3 length: 15 residues. Here the CDR3 reads CASSLGGGMNTEAFF. The CDR3 coding sequence is TGTGCCAGCAGCTTAGGGGGGGGAATGAACACTGAAGCTTTCTTT. Full variable domain (rest looked up from reference TRBV7-8 and TRBJ1-1): GAGVSQSPRYKVAKRGQDVALRCDPISGHVSLFWYQQALGQGPEFLTYFQNEAQLDKSGLPSDRFFAERPEGSVSTLKIQRTQQEDSAVYLCASSLGGGMNTEAFFGQGTRLTVV.

This rearrangement joins TRBV28 to TRBJ1-4, with TRBD1 matching over 10 bases. The junction had 7 bases not matched to a gene; V was cut back by 3 bases and J by 6 bases. CDR3 length equals 16 residues. Germline V gene data show CDR1 as MDHEN and CDR2 as SYDVKM. DNA for the CDR3: TGTGCCAGCAGTTTGCCTCTCGGACAGGGGGATGAAAAACTGTTTTTT. Its translation is CASSLPLGQGDEKLFF.

Note on this clone: The junction and the germline gene differ at one end; a read error may be behind it. The chain couples TRBV10-2 to TRBJ1-1; 9 bases map to TRBD1. CDR3 size: 14 residues. CDR1 is WSHSY, CDR2 SAAADI, per germline. Here the CDR3 reads CASRESGTGTEAFF. The CDR3 region has the DNA TGCGCCAGCAGGGAGTCAGGGACAGGGACTGAAGCTTTCTTT.

The genes are TRBV6-1 and TRBJ1-1; D is unresolved. CDR1 and CDR2 from the germline V gene are MNHNS and SASEGT. Trimming cost V 6 bases and J 1 base, with 9 bases left between them. This CDR3 spans 13 amino acids. The CDR3 DNA reads as TGTGCCAGCAGGTCTCAGTGGAACACTGAAGCTTTCTTT. This gives the protein CASRSQWNTEAFF.

J is TRBJ1-5 and V is TRBV28; D possibly corresponds to TRBD1 (6 bases). CDR3 length equals 12 residues. Germline CDR1 and CDR2: MDHEN and SYDVKM. V was trimmed by 6 bases and J by 9 bases, leaving 12 bases between them. In nucleotides, the CDR3 is TGTGCCAGCAGCAGGGGTGGGCGGCCCCAGCATTTT. This sequence encodes CASSRGGRPQHF.

The CDR3 DNA reads as TGTGCCAGCAAAGCCGGACAGTACAATGAGCAGTTCTTC. It translates to CASKAGQYNEQFF. This sequence joins TRBV25-1 and TRBJ2-1; a possible D gene is TRBD1 (6 bases). CDR3 length: 13 residues. CDR1 and CDR2 from the germline V gene are MGHDK and SYGVNS. V lost 7 bases, J lost 4 bases, and 11 bases lay in between. Full variable domain (rest looked up from reference TRBV25-1 and TRBJ2-1): EADIYQTPRYLVIGTGKKITLECSQTMGHDKMYWYQQDPGMELHLIHYSYGVNSTEKGDLSSESTVSRIRTEHFPLTLESARPSHTSQYLCASKAGQYNEQFFGPGTRLTVL.

J is TRBJ2-5 and V is TRBV5-4, with D perhaps TRBD2 (6 bases). CDR3 length equals 13 residues. The V and J ends lost 4 bases and 5 bases respectively, with 12 bases between them. Per the germline V gene, CDR1 is SGHNT and CDR2 is YYREEE (reference sequence). CDR3: CASSLEGLETQYF. The CDR3, as DNA: TGTGCCAGCAGCCTGGAGGGGCTGGAGACCCAGTACTTC.

This chain links TRBV29-1 with TRBJ2-2; 10 bases fit TRBD2. From germline, CDR1 is SQVTM and CDR2 ANQGSEA. The CDR3 loop spans 16 amino acids. Germline trimming cut 5 bases from V and 4 bases from J; bases unmatched to any gene: 10. The CDR3, as DNA: TGCAGCGTTCTTACTAGCGGGGTTATCAGCACCGGGGAGCTGTTTTTT. It translates to CSVLTSGVISTGELFF.

The J gene is TRBJ2-3, the V gene TRBV19; D perhaps matches TRBD1 (6 bases). The ends were cut back, 0 bases at V and 1 base at J, with 14 bases in the middle. Germline V gene lookup returns CDR1 LNHDA and CDR2 SQIVND (reference sequence). The CDR3 contains 17 residues. CDR3 amino acids: CASSIDRQGSGTDTQYF. The CDR3 coding sequence is TGTGCCAGTAGTATAGATCGGCAGGGGTCCGGCACAGATACGCAGTATTTT. Supplemented by reference TRBV19 and TRBJ2-3, the full variable domain reads DGGITQSPKYLFRKEGQNVTLSCEQNLNHDAMYWYRQDPGQGLRLIYYSQIVNDFQKGDIAEGYSVSREKKESFPLTVTSAQKNPTAFYLCASSIDRQGSGTDTQYFGPGTRLTVL.

This chain joins TRBV7-6 and TRBJ2-6, with D unresolved. Germline loops: CDR1 SGHVS, CDR2 FNYEAQ. Between the trimmed V and J ends, which lost 4 bases and 0 bases, there was a span of 4 bases. This CDR3 region has 14 residues. The CDR3 DNA is TGTGCCAGCAGCTCCAACTCTGGGGCCAACGTCCTGACTTTC. It yields the protein CASSSNSGANVLTF. Based on the CDR3 plus reference TRBV7-6 and TRBJ2-6, the full variable domain is GAGVSQSPRYKVTKRGQDVALRCDPISGHVSLYWYRQALGQGPEFLTYFNYEAQQDKSGLPNDRFSAERPEGSISTLTIQRTEQRDSAMYRCASSSNSGANVLTFGAGSRLTVL.

The genes are TRBV11-3 and TRBJ2-6, with 8 bases lining up with TRBD1. CDR1 is SGHNT, CDR2 YENEEA, per germline. V dropped 5 bases and J dropped 0; count of bases not matched to a gene: 0. There are 15 residues in the CDR3. The CDR3: CASSTGGSGANVLTF. CDR3 coding DNA: TGTGCCAGCAGCACAGGGGGCTCTGGGGCCAACGTCCTGACTTTC.

This clone was observed a single time. This sequence joins TRBV4-1 and TRBJ1-4, with 8 nucleotides matching TRBD1. The junction had 1 base not matched to a gene; V was cut back by 4 bases and J by 0 bases. This CDR3 comprises 15 residues. Germline V gene lookup returns CDR1 MGHRA and CDR2 YSYEKL. CDR3 in DNA: TGCGCCAGCAGCCCACAGGGGGCAACTAATGAAAAACTGTTTTTT. It specifies CASSPQGATNEKLFF.

The chain is built from TRBV7-3 and TRBJ2-1, with a weak D call TRBD1 (6 bases). The ends were cut back, 6 bases at V and 8 bases at J, with 17 bases in the middle. The CDR3 is 14 residues long. From germline, CDR1 is SGHTA and CDR2 FQGTGA. CDR3 residues: CASRVSGEIDEQFF. In DNA, the CDR3 is TGTGCCAGCAGGGTCTCAGGGGAAATCGATGAGCAGTTCTTC.

The chain has TRBV2 and TRBJ2-3; 7 bases are a match to TRBD1. Germline CDR1 is SNHLY and CDR2 is FYNNEI. V lost 5 bases and J lost 3; bases outside the gene matches: 8. The CDR3 is 15 residues long. The CDR3 loop reads CASSLQGLGTDTQYF. DNA of the CDR3: TGTGCCAGCAGTTTACAGGGGTTGGGGACAGATACGCAGTATTTT.

V usage is TRBV11-3 and J usage is TRBJ2-3; D gene unclear. Germline CDR1 reads SGHNT; CDR2 reads YENEEA. With 4 bases removed from V and 2 bases from J, the gap between germline ends came to 4 bases. The length of the CDR3 is 12 residues. CDR3 sequence (DNA): TGTGCCAGCAGCTCCCACACAGATACGCAGTATTTT. This encodes CASSSHTDTQYF.

The gene calls are TRBV7-2 and TRBJ1-4, with D hard to call. Germline V gene lookup returns CDR1 SGHTA and CDR2 FQGNSA. The V end was cut by 5 bases, the J end by 8 bases, with 21 bases between. CDR3 size: 16 residues. The CDR3 nucleotides are TGTGCCAGCAGCCCCCATGGTGCAGGCCGAGGGGAAAAACTGTTTTTT. This gives the protein CASSPHGAGRGEKLFF.

This chain joins TRBV6-5 and TRBJ1-2, with D possibly matching TRBD1 (5 bases). Germline-derived CDR1 and CDR2 are MNHEY and SVGAGI. The CDR3 extends over 13 amino acids. Deletions cut 4 bases from V and 2 bases from J, with 8 bases between. The DNA for the CDR3 is TGTGCCAGCAGTTGGGGCGTAAACTATGGCTACACCTTC. It yields the protein CASSWGVNYGYTF.

Only one count was recorded for this clone. The chain joins TRBV9 to TRBJ1-1; no definite D call. CDR3 length: 13 amino acids. Germline CDR1 is SGDLS and CDR2 is YYNGEE. The V end was cut by 3 bases, the J end by 0 bases, with 6 bases between. The CDR3 nucleotides are TGTGCCAGCAGCGGGGAGGTGAACACTGAAGCTTTCTTT. Amino acids: CASSGEVNTEAFF.

Turning to this clone: Sequence at one end of the junction differs from germline and may be a read error. The genes are TRBV11-3 and TRBJ2-2; 12 bases align to TRBD2. The germline CDR1 and CDR2 sequences are SGHNT and YENEEA. This CDR3 has 12 residues. The CDR3 sequence is CASSLTSGGLFF. The CDR3 DNA sequence: TGTGCCAGCAGCTTGACTAGCGGGGGGCTGTTTTTT.